The present T cell receptor (beta chain) was sequenced within a study of cytomegalovirus exposure and HLA in healthy donors. Turning to the study itself: Out of approximately 170 million T cells, an earlier analysis found around 120 million unique TCR beta sequences in total.

Each donor was nominally healthy when sampled (though unrecorded immune exposures were likely). Regarding the study as a whole: Earlier analysis yielded a pattern in which most TCR beta V segments were productive about 90% or about 30% of the time. Investigators reported 150 to 200 TCR beta chains as tied to cytomegalovirus.

The CDR3 spans 15 residues. Between the trimmed V and J ends, which lost 5 bases and 4 bases, there was a span of 16 bases. As to this clone: The antigen is undetermined.

In the PCR, 60 Vbeta and 13 Jbeta primers were used. Profiled with immunoSEQ multiplex PCR; TCRdb holds only in-frame clones, not every one. In the table there are 84,000 or so clones, about 80% of which are singletons. The sample consisted of PBMCs. This chain joins TRBV23-1 and TRBJ2-3; D gene uncertain. TRBV23-1 is recorded as an ORF, its role being uncertain. This clonotype originated in a man aged 50 to 60 in good health and CMV-seronegative. The CDR3, as DNA: TGCGCCAGCAGTAACCGCCGTGGCATTTCAGATACGCAGTATTTT. It codes for CASSNRRGISDTQYF.